This T cell receptor (beta chain) was recovered during a study of OX40 agonist ivuxolimab in advanced cancers. To note about this clone: The antigen is not known.

Repertoires were generated with immunoSEQ multiplex PCR, while TCRdb's copy carries only in-frame clones and drops some. The sample has about 73,000 clones; 85% are singletons. CDR1 is GTSNPN, CDR2 SVGIG, per germline (reference sequence). Deletions cut 1 base from V and 4 bases from J, with 14 bases between. CDR3 size: 15 residues. General study points: Several nonresponders also turned out to have low normalized T-cell clonal expansion. On average, a greater number of expanded clones characterised CD8+ T cells relative to CD4+.

This chain connects TRBV30 to TRBJ1-5; possible D gene TRBD1, 5 bases. The specimen was CD4+ or CD8+ T cells sorted from blood, collected in a trial of the OX40 agonist ivuxolimab. The TCR originated in an adult with an advanced solid tumor such as melanoma, head and neck, liver or kidney cancer. DNA for the CDR3: TGTGCCTGGAGTGACCCAAGGGGTGGGAATCAGCCCCAGCATTTT. Translation: CAWSDPRGGNQPQHF.